Each of the 12 T cell receptor beta chains below was sequenced from the same sample in a study of human T cells and chemical hapten exposure. TCRdb reprocessed the RACE reads via MiXCR and lists one record per CDR3 protein. The table records a few hundred thousand distinct CDR3 sequences, approximately 7.5% of them present only once. The time point was: pre-sensitization, week 0. Treatment described: therapeutic diphenylcyclopropenone sensitization with weekly scalp DPC. Sequenced here: whole blood, sampled in connection with sensitization to the hapten diphenylcyclopropenone (DPC). These receptors came from a man aged 18 to 30 with alopecia areata. Some clones in this sample may be carry-over from other donors' samples.

The chain uses TRBV28 and TRBJ2-1, with 7 bases lining up with TRBD1. Losses at the gene ends were 3 bases for V and 4 bases for J; bases not matched to a gene: 15. This CDR3 is 18 amino acids long. The V gene's germline CDR1 is MDHEN and CDR2 SYDVKM. This CDR3 reads CASSFLLTRDREYNEQFF. The CDR3, as DNA: TGTGCCAGCAGTTTCCTTCTAACCCGGGACAGAGAATACAATGAGCAGTTCTTC. Filled out from reference TRBV28 and TRBJ2-1, the complete variable domain reads DVKVTQSSRYLVKRTGEKVFLECVQDMDHENMFWYRQDPGLGLRLIYFSYDVKMKEKGDIPEGYSVSREKKERFSLILESASTNQTSMYLCASSFLLTRDREYNEQFFGPGTRLTVL.

This clonotype has just a few counts. The chain is built from TRBV9 and TRBJ2-3; D is possibly TRBD1 or TRBD2 (5 bases each). The V gene's germline CDR1 is SGDLS and CDR2 YYNGEE. CDR3 length: 14 residues. Trimming cost V 4 bases and J 1 base, with 10 bases left between them. CDR3 in DNA: TGTGCCAGCAGCCTCGGGGCCCGCACAGATACGCAGTATTTT. Its protein is CASSLGARTDTQYF.

The table lists this clonotype with a few counts. This rearrangement joins TRBV20-1 to TRBJ1-5; weak D call: TRBD1 (5 bases). V lost 7 bases, J lost 5 bases, and 18 bases lay in between. CDR1 and CDR2 from the germline V gene are DFQATT and SNEGSKA (reference sequence). This CDR3 has 14 amino acids. CDR3 loop: CSVSTAIRYQPQHF. In DNA, the CDR3 is TGCAGTGTTTCGACAGCCATAAGGTATCAGCCCCAGCATTTT.

This clonotype turned up a few times. This rearrangement joins TRBV6-5 to TRBJ1-2; D unresolved. The CDR3 has 17 residues. Per germline, CDR1 MNHEY and CDR2 SVGAGI. Trimming cost V 10 bases and J 7 bases, with 31 bases left between them. This CDR3 reads CATRAEAGEVGLFGYTF. The CDR3 coding sequence is TGTGCCACGCGCGCCGAGGCAGGCGAAGTGGGTCTTTTTGGCTACACCTTC.

In its sample, this clonotype was seen a few times. CDR3 sequence reads: CSVEADRDTDTQYF. The CDR3 DNA sequence: TGCAGCGTTGAAGCGGACAGGGACACAGATACGCAGTATTTT. The chain employs TRBV29-1 and TRBJ2-3, with 8 bases lining up with TRBD1. Germline V gives CDR1 SQVTM, CDR2 ANQGSEA. J was trimmed by 2 bases and V by 1 base; bases with no gene match: 2. The CDR3 loop spans 14 amino acids.

This clonotype was counted between two and nine times. V usage is TRBV29-1 and J usage is TRBJ1-2, with D possibly matching TRBD1 (5 bases). V was clipped by 4 bases and J by 8 bases, with 11 bases between them. Germline assignment: CDR1 SQVTM and CDR2 ANQGSEA. The CDR3 is made up of 11 amino acids. The CDR3 region has the DNA TGCAGCGTTGGGCAGGGAGGGGGCTACACCTTC. Translated: CSVGQGGGYTF.

This clonotype occurred a few times. V usage is TRBV6-5 and J usage is TRBJ2-4; D could derive from TRBD1 or TRBD2 (6 bases each). CDR3 length: 15 amino acids. Trimming removed 5 bases from V and 7 bases from J, with 18 bases in between. The V gene's germline CDR1 is MNHEY and CDR2 SVGAGI. Written as DNA, the CDR3 is TGTGCCAGCAGTCAGTCAGGGGAGGTAGCGAACATTCAGTACTTC. Translation gives CASSQSGEVANIQYF.

V is TRBV10-3 and J is TRBJ1-4; D unresolved. Germline CDR1 reads ENHRY; CDR2 reads SYGVKD. There are 15 residues in the CDR3. The ends were cut back, 0 bases at V and 5 bases at J, with 10 bases in the middle. The CDR3 reads CAISESLSGNEKLFF. CDR3 DNA sequence: TGTGCCATCAGTGAGTCGCTTTCGGGAAATGAAAAACTGTTTTTT.

The chain joins TRBV12-3 or TRBV12-4 to TRBJ1-3; no clear D gene. V was trimmed by 4 bases and J by 0 bases, leaving 7 bases between them. The CDR3 runs to 14 residues. This CDR3 is CASSSRASGNTIYF. Written as DNA, the CDR3 is TGTGCCAGCAGTTCCCGGGCCTCTGGAAACACCATATATTTT.

This clonotype was observed a few times. V and J are TRBV6-5 and TRBJ1-1, with 9 bases matching TRBD1. The V segment lost 6 bases and the J segment 0 bases; nucleotides outside the gene matches: 2. The CDR3 contains 14 residues. Germline V gene lookup returns CDR1 MNHEY and CDR2 SVGAGI. The CDR3 DNA is TGTGCCAGCAGGGACAGGGGTCTGAACACTGAAGCTTTCTTT. Amino acid sequence: CASRDRGLNTEAFF.

The J gene is TRBJ1-4, the V gene TRBV6-5; D is perhaps TRBD1 (5 bases). There are 14 residues in the CDR3. CDR1 is MNHEY, CDR2 SVGAGI, per germline. V was clipped by 5 bases and J by 5 bases, with 12 bases between them. The CDR3 reads CASSRTGANEKLFF. For the CDR3, the DNA is TGTGCCAGCAGTCGAACCGGGGCCAATGAAAAACTGTTTTTT.

For the CDR3, the DNA is TGTGCCAGCAGTACCCGACTAGCCCCCCAAGAGACCCAGTACTTC. This translates into CASSTRLAPQETQYF. The chain is built from TRBV6-5 and TRBJ2-5, with TRBD2 matching over 7 bases. CDR3 size: 15 residues. Trimming cost V 5 bases and J 1 base; bases outside gene matches: 7. Germline CDR1 and CDR2: MNHEY and SVGAGI.